This T cell receptor (beta chain) is from a study of PD-1 blockade in classical Hodgkin lymphoma. Assay: immunoSEQ multiplex PCR; the TCRdb copy retains only in-frame clones and omits some. The table lists 12,000 to 15,000 clones, 86% of them singletons, with roughly 4.4% in the top ten. Regarding the study as a whole: Lower baseline TCR diversity was reported for newly diagnosed patients than for healthy donors. The study found complete responders had baseline diversity similar to newly diagnosed patients.

This clone was seen only a few times. What it binds is not known. Relapses following autologous stem cell transplantation were seen in all patients, with brentuximab vedotin exposure varying. CDR3 size: 12 residues. In germline, CDR1 is SQVTM, CDR2 ANQGSEA. Trimming shortened V by 4 bases and J by 2 bases, and 9 bases separated the two germline ends. The receptor's source is a human donor with classical Hodgkin lymphoma. Source: peripheral blood mononuclear cells (PBMCs), taken at baseline. The chain has TRBV29-1 and TRBJ2-7; D not certain. CDR3 in DNA: TGCAGCGTTGTGGCCGCCGCCTACGAGCAGTACTTC. Translation: CSVVAAAYEQYF.